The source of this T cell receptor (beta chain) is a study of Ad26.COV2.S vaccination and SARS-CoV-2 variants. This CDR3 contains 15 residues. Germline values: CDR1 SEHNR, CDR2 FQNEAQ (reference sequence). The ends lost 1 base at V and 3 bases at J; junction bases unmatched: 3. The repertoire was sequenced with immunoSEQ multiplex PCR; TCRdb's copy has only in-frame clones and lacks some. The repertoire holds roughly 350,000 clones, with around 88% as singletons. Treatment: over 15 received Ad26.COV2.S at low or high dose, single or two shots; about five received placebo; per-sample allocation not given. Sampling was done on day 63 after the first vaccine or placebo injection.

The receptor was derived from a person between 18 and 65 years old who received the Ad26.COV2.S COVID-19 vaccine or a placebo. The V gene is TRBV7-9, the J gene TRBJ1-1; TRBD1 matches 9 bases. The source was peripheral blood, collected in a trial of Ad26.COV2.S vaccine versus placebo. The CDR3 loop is CASSLVGTGYTEAFF. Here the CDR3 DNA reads TGTGCCAGCAGCTTAGTCGGGACAGGGTACACTGAAGCTTTCTTT.